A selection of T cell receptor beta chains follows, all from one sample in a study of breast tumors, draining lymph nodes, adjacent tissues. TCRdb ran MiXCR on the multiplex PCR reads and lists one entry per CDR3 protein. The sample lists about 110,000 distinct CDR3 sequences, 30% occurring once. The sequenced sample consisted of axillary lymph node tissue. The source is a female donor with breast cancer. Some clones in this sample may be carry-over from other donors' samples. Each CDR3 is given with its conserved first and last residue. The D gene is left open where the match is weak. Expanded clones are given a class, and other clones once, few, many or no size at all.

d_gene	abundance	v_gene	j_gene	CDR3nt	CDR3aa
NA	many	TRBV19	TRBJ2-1	TGTGCCAGTAGTATATCCCTCGGAGCCGGCAGGTTCCCCAACAATGAGCAGTTCTTC	CASSISLGAGRFPNNEQFF
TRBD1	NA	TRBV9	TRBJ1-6	TGTGCCAGCAGTCGAGGGACAGATAATTCACCCCTCCACTTT	CASSRGTDNSPLHF
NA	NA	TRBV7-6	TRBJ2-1	TGTGCCAGCAGCAACCGACTAACCAATGAGCAGTTCTTC	CASSNRLTNEQFF
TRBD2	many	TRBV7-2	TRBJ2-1	TGTGCCAGCACCCCCGGGAGGGGGTACAATGAGCAGTTCTTC	CASTPGRGYNEQFF
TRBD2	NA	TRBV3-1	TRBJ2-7	TGTGCCAGCAGCCATACTAGCGGGAGAGGCGAGCAGTACTTC	CASSHTSGRGEQYF
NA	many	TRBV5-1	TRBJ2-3	TGCGCCAGCAGCTCCGCGGGGAGACAGGGATTTCGTGGAGATACGCAGTATTTT	CASSSAGRQGFRGDTQYF
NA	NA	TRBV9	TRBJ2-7	TGTGCCAGCAGCCCCCGGACAGCCGCCTACGAGCAGCCCTTC	CASSPRTAAYEQPF
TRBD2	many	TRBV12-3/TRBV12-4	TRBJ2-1	TGTGCCAGCAGTTTAGGGGGGCGGGGGGGTTACAATGAGCAGTTCTTC	CASSLGGRGGYNEQFF
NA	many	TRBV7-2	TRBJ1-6	TGTGCCTCCCTAGGCGGTGCCTCACCCCTCCACTTT	CASLGGASPLHF
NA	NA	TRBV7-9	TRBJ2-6	TGTGCTAGCAGCCGGACAGCCTTTGGGGCCAACGTCCTGACTTTC	CASSRTAFGANVLTF
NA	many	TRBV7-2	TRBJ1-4	TGTGCCAGCAGCTTACGACCAAGCAATGAAAAACTGTTTTTT	CASSLRPSNEKLFF
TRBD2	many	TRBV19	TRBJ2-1	TGTGCCAGTAGTCCGGGACTAAATGAGCAGTTCTTC	CASSPGLNEQFF
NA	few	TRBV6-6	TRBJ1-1	TGTGCCAGCAGTTACGGGGGTTTGGGGGAGGAGGCTTTCTTT	CASSYGGLGEEAFF
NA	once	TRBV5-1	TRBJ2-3	TGCGCCAGCAGCTTGGGACGTAGCACAGACACGCAGTGTTTT	CASSLGRSTDTQCF
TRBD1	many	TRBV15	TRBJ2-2	TGTGCCACCAGCTCTACAGGGGTCGTTGGTGGGGAGCTGTTTTTT	CATSSTGVVGGELFF
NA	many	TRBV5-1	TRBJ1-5	TGCGCCAGCAGCCCCTGGGGGCCTAGCAATCAGCCCCAGCATTTT	CASSPWGPSNQPQHF
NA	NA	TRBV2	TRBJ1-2	TGTGCCAGCAGTGAATTCGCGTCGGTCCAGGGTAGCTTGGTGGGCTACACCTTC	CASSEFASVQGSLVGYTF
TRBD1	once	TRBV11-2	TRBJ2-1	TGTGCCAGCACCTTCCGGGACAGGGCAGGGAATGGGCAGTTCTTC	CASTFRDRAGNGQFF
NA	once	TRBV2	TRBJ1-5	TGTGCCAGCAGGAGTGGAGGGAATAGCAATCAGCCCCAGCATTTT	CASRSGGNSNQPQHF
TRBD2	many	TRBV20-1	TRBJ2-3	TGCAGTGCTAGGCCACTAGCGGGAGGGAGGACAGATACGCAGTATTTT	CSARPLAGGRTDTQYF
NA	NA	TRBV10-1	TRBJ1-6	TGCGCCACTTATCAAGGAGAGCCTGCCAGCTCCTATAATTCACCCCTCCACTTT	CATYQGEPASSYNSPLHF
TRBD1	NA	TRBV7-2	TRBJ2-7	TGTGCCAGCAGCTCTTCCGGGACAGGGGGCGCTCACGAGCAGTACTTC	CASSSSGTGGAHEQYF
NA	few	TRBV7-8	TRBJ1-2	TGTGCCAGCAGCTTAGAGCGGAACTATGGCTACACCTTC	CASSLERNYGYTF
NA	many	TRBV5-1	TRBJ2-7	TGCGCCAGCAGTCCAGGGGTCTCCTACGAGCAGTACTTC	CASSPGVSYEQYF
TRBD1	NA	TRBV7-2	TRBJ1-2	TGTGCCAGCAGCAGAAACAGGGGGCATGGCTACACCTTC	CASSRNRGHGYTF
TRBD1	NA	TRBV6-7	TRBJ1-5	TGTGCCAGCAGTTACCTTGAAGGGACAGGGGGCAATCAGCCCCAGCATTTT	CASSYLEGTGGNQPQHF
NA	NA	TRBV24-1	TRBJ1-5	TGTGCCACCAGATCCCCAGGGACTAGCAATCAGCCCCAGCATTTT	CATRSPGTSNQPQHF
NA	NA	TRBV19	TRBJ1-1	TGTGCCAGTGGGCTGGGTGACTTT	CASGLGDF
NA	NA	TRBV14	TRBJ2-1	TGTGCCAGCAGCTACGGGACAACCAATGAGCAGTTCTTC	CASSYGTTNEQFF
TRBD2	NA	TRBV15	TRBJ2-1	TGTGCCACCAGCAGCCGGGGAGCGGGGGGCTACAATGAGCAGTTCTTC	CATSSRGAGGYNEQFF
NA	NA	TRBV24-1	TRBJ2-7	TGTGCCACCAGTGACCCGACGGTGGGGGGAAGGTACGAGCAGTACTTC	CATSDPTVGGRYEQYF
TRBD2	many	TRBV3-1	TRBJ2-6	TGTGCCAGCAGCCGGGGGGGTGGGGCCAACGTCCTGACTTTC	CASSRGGGANVLTF
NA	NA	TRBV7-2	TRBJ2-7	TGTGCCAGCCAGGGGGCGGGAGGGCCCTCCTACGAGCAGTACTTC	CASQGAGGPSYEQYF
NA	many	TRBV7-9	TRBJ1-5	TGTGCCAGCAGCTTAACAGATAGCAATCAGCCCCAGCATTTT	CASSLTDSNQPQHF
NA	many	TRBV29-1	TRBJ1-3	TGCAGCGTTGAAGCCGTAAGGGGAAACACCATATATTTT	CSVEAVRGNTIYF
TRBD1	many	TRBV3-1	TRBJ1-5	TGTGCCAGCAGCTACGGACAGGGACGGGTTCAGCCCCAGCATTTT	CASSYGQGRVQPQHF
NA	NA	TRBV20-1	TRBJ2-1	TGCAGTGCTAGAGGGAATAATGAGCAGCCCTTC	CSARGNNEQPF
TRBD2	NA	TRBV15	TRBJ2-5	TGTGCCACCAGCAGAATGGGGACTAGCGGGAGACCCAGCCAAGAGACCCAGTACTTC	CATSRMGTSGRPSQETQYF
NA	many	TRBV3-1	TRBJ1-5	TGTGCCAGCAGCCAAGCCAGGGAGGGGTTTTGGCCCCAGCATTTT	CASSQAREGFWPQHF